What follows is one T cell receptor beta chain and its context. What it recognizes is unknown. Trimming pared 5 bases from V and 4 bases from J, leaving 15 bases between. CDR3 size: 16 residues. CDR1 and CDR2 (germline): SGHAT, FQNNGV. This sample is part of a study of cytomegalovirus exposure and HLA in healthy donors. Study at large: As an earlier analysis found, 150 million to 200 million T cells yielded 117 million unique TCR beta sequences. Assignment to the Caucasian-associated ancestry cluster applied to about 80% of the roughly 410 genotyped donors.

Study-level points and caveats: A few CMV-associated chains were confirmed in vitro to be specific for CMV antigens.

Vbeta (60) and Jbeta (13) primers were used in the PCR. Only in-frame clones appear in the TCRdb table, and some are missing; sequencing was by immunoSEQ multiplex PCR. The sample gives 150,000 to 250,000 clones, 65% to 90% of which show up once; about 2.3% is in the top ten. The sequenced sample consisted of PBMCs. The chain uses TRBV11-2 and TRBJ2-6; the D gene is possibly TRBD2 (7 bases). This TCR was sampled from a woman between 50 and 59 years old in good health and CMV-seronegative. The CDR3 here is CASSPIGGLGANVLTF. In DNA, the CDR3 is TGTGCCAGCAGCCCCATCGGGGGGCTAGGGGCCAACGTCCTGACTTTC. The full variable domain, its missing parts supplied by reference TRBV11-2 and TRBJ2-6, is EAGVAQSPRYKIIEKRQSVAFWCNPISGHATLYWYQQILGQGPKLLIQFQNNGVVDDSQLPKDRFSAERLKGVDSTLKIQPAKLEDSAVYLCASSPIGGLGANVLTFGAGSRLTVL.